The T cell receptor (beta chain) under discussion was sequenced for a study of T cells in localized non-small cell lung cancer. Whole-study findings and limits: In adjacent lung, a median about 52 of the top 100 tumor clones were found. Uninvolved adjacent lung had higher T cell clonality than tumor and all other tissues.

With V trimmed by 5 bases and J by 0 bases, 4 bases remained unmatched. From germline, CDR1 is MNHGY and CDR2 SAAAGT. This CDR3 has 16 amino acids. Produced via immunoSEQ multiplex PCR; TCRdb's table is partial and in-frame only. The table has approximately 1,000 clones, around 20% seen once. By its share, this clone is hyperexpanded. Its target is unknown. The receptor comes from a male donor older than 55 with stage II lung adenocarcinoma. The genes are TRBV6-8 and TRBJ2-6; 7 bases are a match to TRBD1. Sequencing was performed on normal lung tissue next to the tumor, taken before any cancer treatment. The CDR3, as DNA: TGTGCCAGCAGTGGACAGGACGCCTCTGGGGCCAACGTCCTGACTTTC. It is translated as CASSGQDASGANVLTF.